This T cell receptor (beta chain) was retrieved from a study of shared clonotypes between healthy human individuals (dated by TCRdb to the early 2020s). At the level of the whole study: The cohort included three men and a couple of women between 18 and 49 years of age. For each donor, CD4 naive and CD4 memory were each given three plates, CD8 naive was given two plates, and CD8 memory was given one plate. Blood TCR repertoires of five healthy adults were deeply sequenced to estimate repertoire size and the extent of clonotype sharing between individuals. To increase sequencing depth and limit assay-specific biases, different laboratories used diverse techniques to prepare libraries and sequence TCR repertoires. Between about 0.8 and 9 billion PBMCs per donor were obtained by leukapheresis. What the work shows at the level of the full study, not this receptor alone: Sharing across four donors was observed for roughly 5.4% of naive CD4, over 3% of naive CD8, 2% to 2.5% of memory CD4, and roughly 0.4% of memory CD8 clonotypes. Pairwise subsampling indicated that sequencing depth was expected to affect the degree of clonotype sharing among donors. Larger estimated clonotype richness was generally found for naive subsets than for memory subsets. Sampling was restricted to blood, and TCR repertoires in tissue are likely to differ from TCR repertoires in blood. Even with the large sequencing depth, rarefaction of the sorted-subset datasets indicated that sequencing was incomplete. Clonotypes shared by all four sorted-subset donors showed higher generation probabilities than non-shared clonotypes. Because the study included only a small number of donors, the genetic and exposure-history diversity represented was limited.

The donors were healthy, HIV-negative adults who had no recently reported acute infections or vaccinations. All donors were Caucasian adults living in Nashville, Tennessee, USA. CD4+ T cells were enriched through magnetic negative selection, after which naive cells were positively selected on CD45RA and the remaining negative fraction served as the memory subset. Blood was obtained by leukapheresis, after which PBMCs were separated by Ficoll-Histopaque density gradient centrifugation and cryopreserved in liquid nitrogen vapor phase. Analytical flow cytometry was used to check the purity and quantity of each magnetically sorted T cell population. Genomic DNA was isolated from each sorted fraction and quantified by UV absorbance on a Nanodrop 2000c. Using the deep immunoSEQ assay, multiplex PCR amplified TCR CDR3 regions from genomic DNA. Genomic DNA extracted from each cell subset was distributed evenly over all wells of several immunoSEQ 96-well plates, and each plate served as one replicate. For sorted subsets, around 200 ng genomic DNA, equal to about 30,000 T cell genomes, was loaded into each replicate PCR. The purified libraries were quantified using a Qubit 3.0 fluorometer, sized with a Bioanalyzer 2100, and then quantified again using the KAPA Library Quantification kit. Each immunoSEQ 96-well plate was sequenced on its own single-read 150-cycle Illumina NextSeq 550 flow cell. In the original analysis: Because the immunoSEQ output included only junctional sequences and no quality scores, the filtering could not be the same as the filtering used for full-length reads. To assign V/J genes and CDR3, sequences were annotated against IMGT germline references using PyIR, a Python wrapper for IgBLAST v1.9. Reads were filtered out if the reads had weak V/J assignments (E-value above 1e-6), no CDR3, stop codons, out-of-frame junctions, or ambiguous translated residues. V3J clonotypes were defined as sequences sharing an identical inferred V gene, J gene, and CDR3 amino acid sequence. The percentage overlap between two repertoires was calculated by dividing the number of shared unique clonotypes by the size of the smaller repertoire. Repertoire richness was assessed with RTK rarefaction, the Chao1 estimator, and Recon v2.1 estimates of unobserved clonotypes. Generation probabilities were computed with OLGA for all TCRbeta clonotypes obtained by the gDNA method from a few donors. TCRdb re-hosts the immuneACCESS table, in-frame sequences only. Its copies lack some clones; in the studies checked, an unresolved V gene accounts for under half of them, and the cause for the rest is not known. The D gene and trimming were derived from the DNA, and the V and J assignments and clone size from that table. A total of about 2.4 million clones appear in this sample, approximately 94% of them only once. The biggest ten clones account for about 0.38% of the sample.

From the germline V gene, CDR1 is MDHEN and CDR2 is SYDVKM. Relative to germline, V is 6 bases shorter and J is 5 bases shorter, with 22 bases between their ends. Taken from cysteine to phenylalanine, the CDR3 has 16 residues. Solely the CDR3 DNA is kept, with 48 bases framed from the first base. On this clone: Its antigen specificity is not known. Nothing much larger sits one base from this clone, and base qualities are not available.

The V and J genes are TRBV28 and TRBJ2-5; no D segment can be confidently identified. This TCR was sampled from a man between 18 and 29 years old in good health. Some clones in this sample may be carry-over from other donors' samples. Specimen: naive CD4+ T cells from PBMCs. The intended sense of this specimen's cell subset or site label: CD45RA+ positively selected. Read as DNA, the sequence is TGTGCCAGCAGACTCGCCTCTGGAACCGGCAGGGAGACCCAGTACTTC. The translation is CASRLASGTGRETQYF.